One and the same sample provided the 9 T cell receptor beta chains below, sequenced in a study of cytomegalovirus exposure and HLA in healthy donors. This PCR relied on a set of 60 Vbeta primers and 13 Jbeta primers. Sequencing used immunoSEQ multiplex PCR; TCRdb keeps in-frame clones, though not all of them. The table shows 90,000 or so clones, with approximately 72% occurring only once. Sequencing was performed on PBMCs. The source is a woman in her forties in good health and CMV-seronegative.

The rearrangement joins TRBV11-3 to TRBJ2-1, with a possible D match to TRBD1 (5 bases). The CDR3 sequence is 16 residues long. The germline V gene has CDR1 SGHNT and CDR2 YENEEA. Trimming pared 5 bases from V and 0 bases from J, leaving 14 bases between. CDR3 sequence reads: CASSPTGLSSYNEQFF. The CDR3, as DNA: TGTGCCAGCAGCCCAACAGGTCTTAGCTCCTACAATGAGCAGTTCTTC.

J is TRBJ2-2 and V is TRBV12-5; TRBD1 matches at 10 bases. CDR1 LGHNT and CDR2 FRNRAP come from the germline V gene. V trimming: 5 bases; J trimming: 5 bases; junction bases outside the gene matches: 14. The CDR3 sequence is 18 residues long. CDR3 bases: TGTGCTAGTGGTCTGCTGTCAACTTGGACAGGGGGGACCGGGGAGCTGTTTTTT. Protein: CASGLLSTWTGGTGELFF.

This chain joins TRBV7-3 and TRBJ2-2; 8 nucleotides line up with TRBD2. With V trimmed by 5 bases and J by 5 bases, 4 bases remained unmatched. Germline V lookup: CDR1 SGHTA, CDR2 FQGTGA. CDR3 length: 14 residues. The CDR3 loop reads CASSQSGSTGELFF. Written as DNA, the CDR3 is TGTGCCAGCAGCCAAAGCGGGAGTACCGGGGAGCTGTTTTTT.

CDR3 sequence (DNA): TGCGCCAGCAGCGCCGTGATGCGGGAGACCAATGAGCAGTTCTTC. This encodes CASSAVMRETNEQFF. This chain uses TRBV5-1 with TRBJ2-1, with TRBD2 matching over 7 bases. Looked up from germline, CDR1 is SGHRS and CDR2 is YFSETQ. J gave up 6 bases and V 4 bases, and 10 bases lay outside the gene matches. The CDR3 covers 15 residues.

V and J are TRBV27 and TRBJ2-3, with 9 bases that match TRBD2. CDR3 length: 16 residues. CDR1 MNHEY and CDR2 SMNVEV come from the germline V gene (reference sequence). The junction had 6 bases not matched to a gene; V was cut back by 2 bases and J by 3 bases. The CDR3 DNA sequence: TGTGCCAGCAGTTTAAGGCGGGAGGGCGGGACAGATACGCAGTATTTT. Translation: CASSLRREGGTDTQYF.

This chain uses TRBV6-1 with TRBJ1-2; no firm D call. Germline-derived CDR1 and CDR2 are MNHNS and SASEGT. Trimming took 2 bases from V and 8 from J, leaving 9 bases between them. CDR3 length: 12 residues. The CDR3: CASSERGCGYTF. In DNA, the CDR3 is TGTGCCAGCAGTGAAAGAGGGTGCGGCTACACCTTC.

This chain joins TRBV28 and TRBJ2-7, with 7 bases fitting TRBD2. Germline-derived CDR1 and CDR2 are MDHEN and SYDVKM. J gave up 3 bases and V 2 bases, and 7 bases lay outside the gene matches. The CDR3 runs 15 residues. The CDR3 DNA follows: TGTGCCAGCAGTTTACAGGCGGGGAGGGACTACGAGCAGTACTTC. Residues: CASSLQAGRDYEQYF. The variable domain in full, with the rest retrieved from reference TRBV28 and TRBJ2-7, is DVKVTQSSRYLVKRTGEKVFLECVQDMDHENMFWYRQDPGLGLRLIYFSYDVKMKEKGDIPEGYSVSREKKERFSLILESASTNQTSMYLCASSLQAGRDYEQYFGPGTRLTVT.

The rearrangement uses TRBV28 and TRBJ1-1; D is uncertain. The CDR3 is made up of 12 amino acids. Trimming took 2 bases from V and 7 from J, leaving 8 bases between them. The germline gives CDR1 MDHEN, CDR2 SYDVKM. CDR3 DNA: TGTGCCAGCAGTTTAGTGCGCGGTGAAGCTTTCTTT. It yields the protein CASSLVRGEAFF.

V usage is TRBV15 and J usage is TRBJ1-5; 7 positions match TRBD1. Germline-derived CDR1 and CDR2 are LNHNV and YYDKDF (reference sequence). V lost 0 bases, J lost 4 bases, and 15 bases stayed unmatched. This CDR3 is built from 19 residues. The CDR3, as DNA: TGTGCCACCAGCAGAGATCCGACAGGGAAAGGGGGTCGGAATCAGCCCCAGCATTTT. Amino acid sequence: CATSRDPTGKGGRNQPQHF.